Listed here are 4 T cell receptor beta chains from one sample, sequenced in a study of metastatic and nonmetastatic thyroid tumors. Until they underwent thyroid surgery, no patient had received any treatment. TCRdb re-analyzed the PCR reads through MiXCR. The sample lists thousands of clones; about a third were seen once. Sequencing input: adjacent normal tissue. These TCRs come from a female donor with papillary thyroid cancer or a benign thyroid nodule (not recorded which). Some clones in this sample may be carry-over from other donors' samples.

This rearrangement joins TRBV9 to TRBJ1-1; TRBD1 matches at 9 bases. Germline V CDR1 and CDR2: SGDLS, YYNGEE. The CDR3 runs to 13 residues. The V and J ends lost 5 bases and 5 bases, in that order; junction bases with no gene match: 4. The CDR3 loop is CASSETGGTEAFF. Written as DNA, the CDR3 is TGTGCCAGCAGTGAGACAGGGGGAACTGAAGCTTTCTTT.

A few counts support this clone. CDR3 loop: CASSYEDRGKFF. The CDR3 DNA reads TGTGCCAGCAGTTACGAGGACAGGGGGAAATTCTTT. The chain combines TRBV6-5 with TRBJ1-1; 10 bases match TRBD1. The junction had 5 bases not matched to a gene; V was cut back by 2 bases and J by 14 bases. Germline assignment: CDR1 MNHEY and CDR2 SVGAGI. The CDR3 is 12 residues long.

This clone has more than one count but fewer than ten. J is TRBJ1-2 and V is TRBV27; 10 bases agree with TRBD1. With V trimmed by 6 bases and J by 4 bases, 17 bases remained unmatched. The length of the CDR3 is 18 residues. Germline-derived CDR1 and CDR2 are MNHEY and SMNVEV (reference sequence). The DNA for the CDR3 is TGTGCCAGCAGCTTAACCGTCCCGGGACAGGGGAGTAGCTATGGCTACACCTTC. This sequence encodes CASSLTVPGQGSSYGYTF.

This clone was seen at least ten times. The J gene is TRBJ2-1, the V gene TRBV4-2; TRBD2 matches 9 bases. Germline V gene sequence: CDR1 LGHNA, CDR2 YNFKEQ. The CDR3 is 16 residues long. The V gene end was trimmed by 0 bases and the J gene end by 13 bases; junction bases not matched to a gene: 13. The CDR3 DNA reads TGTGCCAGCAGCCAAGAAAGTGGCCAGCGGGGGGTATATCAGTTCTTC. It yields the protein CASSQESGQRGVYQFF.